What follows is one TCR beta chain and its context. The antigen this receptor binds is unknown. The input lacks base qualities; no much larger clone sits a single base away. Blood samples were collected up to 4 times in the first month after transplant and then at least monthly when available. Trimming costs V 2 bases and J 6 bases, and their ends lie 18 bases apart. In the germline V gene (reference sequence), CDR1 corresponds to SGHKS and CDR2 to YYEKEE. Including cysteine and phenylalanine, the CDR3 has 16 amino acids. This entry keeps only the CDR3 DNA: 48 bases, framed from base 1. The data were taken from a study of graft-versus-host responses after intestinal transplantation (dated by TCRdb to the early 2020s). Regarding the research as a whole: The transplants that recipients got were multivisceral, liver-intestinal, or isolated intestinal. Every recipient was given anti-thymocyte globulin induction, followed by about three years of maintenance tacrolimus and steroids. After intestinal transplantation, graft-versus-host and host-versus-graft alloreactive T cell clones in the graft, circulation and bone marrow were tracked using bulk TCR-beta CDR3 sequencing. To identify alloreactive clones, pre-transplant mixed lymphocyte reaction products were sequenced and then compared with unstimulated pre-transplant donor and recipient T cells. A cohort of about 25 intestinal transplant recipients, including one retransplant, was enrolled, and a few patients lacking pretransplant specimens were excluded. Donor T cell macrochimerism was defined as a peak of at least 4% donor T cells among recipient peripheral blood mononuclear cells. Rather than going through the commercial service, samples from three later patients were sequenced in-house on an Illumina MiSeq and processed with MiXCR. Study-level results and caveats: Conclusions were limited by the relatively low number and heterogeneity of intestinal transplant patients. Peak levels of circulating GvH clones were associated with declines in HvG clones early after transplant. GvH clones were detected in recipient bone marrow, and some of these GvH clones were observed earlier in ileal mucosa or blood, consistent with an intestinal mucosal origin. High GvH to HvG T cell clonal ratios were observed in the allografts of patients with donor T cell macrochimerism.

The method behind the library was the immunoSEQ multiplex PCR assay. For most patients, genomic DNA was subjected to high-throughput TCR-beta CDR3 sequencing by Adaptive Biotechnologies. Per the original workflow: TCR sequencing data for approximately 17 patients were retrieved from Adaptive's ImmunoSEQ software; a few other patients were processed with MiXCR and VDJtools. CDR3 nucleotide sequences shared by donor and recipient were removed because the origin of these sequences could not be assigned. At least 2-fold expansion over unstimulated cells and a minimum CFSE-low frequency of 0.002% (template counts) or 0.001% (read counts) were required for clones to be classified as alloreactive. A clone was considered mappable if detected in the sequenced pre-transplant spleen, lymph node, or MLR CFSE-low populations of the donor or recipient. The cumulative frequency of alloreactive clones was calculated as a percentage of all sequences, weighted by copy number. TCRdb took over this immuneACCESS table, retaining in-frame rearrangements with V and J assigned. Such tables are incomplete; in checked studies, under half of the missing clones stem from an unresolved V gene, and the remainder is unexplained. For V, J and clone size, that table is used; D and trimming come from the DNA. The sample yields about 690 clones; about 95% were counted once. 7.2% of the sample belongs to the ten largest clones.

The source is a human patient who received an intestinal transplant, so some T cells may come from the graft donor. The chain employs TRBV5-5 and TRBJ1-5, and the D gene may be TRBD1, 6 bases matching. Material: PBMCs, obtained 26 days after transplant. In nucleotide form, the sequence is TGTGCCAGCAGCTTTTACCGACAGGAGGAAATTCAGCCCCAGCATTTT. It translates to CASSFYRQEEIQPQHF.